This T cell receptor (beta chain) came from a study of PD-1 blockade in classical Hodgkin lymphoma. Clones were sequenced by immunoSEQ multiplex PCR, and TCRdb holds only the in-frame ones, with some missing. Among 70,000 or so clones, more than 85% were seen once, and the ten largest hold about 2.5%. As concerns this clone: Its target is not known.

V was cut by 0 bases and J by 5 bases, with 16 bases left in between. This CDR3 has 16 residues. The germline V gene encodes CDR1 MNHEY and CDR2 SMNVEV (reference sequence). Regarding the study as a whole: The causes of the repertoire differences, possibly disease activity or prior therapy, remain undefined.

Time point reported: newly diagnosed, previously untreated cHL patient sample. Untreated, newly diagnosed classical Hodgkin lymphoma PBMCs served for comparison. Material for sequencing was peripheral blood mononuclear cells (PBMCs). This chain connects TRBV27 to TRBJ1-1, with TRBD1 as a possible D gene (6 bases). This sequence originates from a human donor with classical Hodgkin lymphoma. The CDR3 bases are TGTGCCAGCAGTTTATCGTCGGGGGGGCAGCGAACTGAAGCTTTCTTT. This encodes CASSLSSGGQRTEAFF.